The 6 T cell receptor beta chains in this list originate from one sample, sequenced in a study of beta chain features in type 1 diabetes. The study reverse transcribed the entire isolated RNA, so it sequenced expressed TCRB transcripts. Some clones are missing from TCRdb's copy, which holds only in-frame ones; the method was immunoSEQ multiplex PCR. Among fewer than 250,000 clones listed, 9% to 10% were seen once. Source material: naive CD4+ T cells from blood. These receptors all come from a woman aged 18-35 years in good health.

This clone turned up a few times. CDR3 nucleotide sequence: TGTGCCAGCAGTAACCGACAGGGTACAGAAGCTTTCTTT. It is translated as CASSNRQGTEAFF. The chain recombines TRBV28 with TRBJ1-1; TRBD1 aligns across 7 bases. With 5 bases clipped from V and 8 bases from J, the junction kept 8 bases outside the gene matches. This CDR3 spans 13 amino acids. Germline values: CDR1 MDHEN, CDR2 SYDVKM.

This clone was recorded a few times. The same CDR3 can be traced to other DNA sequences in this sample. The chain has TRBV9 and TRBJ2-1; the D gene is possibly TRBD2 (5 bases). The germline V and J ends were trimmed by 0 bases and 1 base, with 8 bases remaining between them. Germline V CDR1 and CDR2: SGDLS, YYNGEE. The CDR3 runs 15 residues. The DNA for the CDR3 is TGTGCCAGCAGCGTAGGTAGCGCTTCCTACAATGAGCAGTTCTTC. Its translation is CASSVGSASYNEQFF.

Only a few counts were recorded for this clone. J is TRBJ1-2 and V is TRBV29-1; D call uncertain. The V end lost 3 bases, the J end lost 8 bases, and 10 bases lay between the germline ends. Germline V gene data show CDR1 as SQVTM and CDR2 as ANQGSEA. The CDR3 contains 11 residues. This CDR3 is CSVDHGVGYTF. CDR3 in DNA: TGCAGCGTTGATCACGGGGTAGGCTACACCTTC.

In this sample, this clone turned up a few times. The CDR3 loop reads CAWQTSGSGKTQYF. Here the CDR3 DNA reads TGTGCCTGGCAGACTAGCGGGAGCGGGAAGACCCAGTACTTC. The rearrangement links TRBV30 to TRBJ2-5; 12 bases map to TRBD2. The V segment lost 5 bases and the J segment 6 bases; nucleotides outside the gene matches: 7. Germline V gene data show CDR1 as GTSNPN and CDR2 as SVGIG (reference sequence). The CDR3 spans 14 residues.

This clone appeared a few times. The chain combines TRBV19 with TRBJ2-1, with TRBD2 identical over 12 bases. CDR1 and CDR2 from the germline V gene are LNHDA and SQIVND (reference sequence). V was clipped by 3 bases and J by 0 bases; unmatched bases: 9. CDR3 length equals 19 residues. The CDR3 nucleotides read TGTGCCAGTAGTATCCCCTCTAGCGGGAGGGTCAGCTCCTACAATGAGCAGTTCTTC. This codes for CASSIPSSGRVSSYNEQFF.

This clone turned up a few times. The chain employs TRBV10-3 and TRBJ1-1; D is unresolved. The CDR3 runs to 12 residues. From germline, CDR1 is ENHRY and CDR2 SYGVKD. Trimming left V 6 bases short and J 7 bases short, with 12 bases between. This CDR3 is CAISEADDEAFF. For the CDR3, the DNA is TGTGCCATCAGCGAGGCGGATGATGAAGCTTTCTTT.